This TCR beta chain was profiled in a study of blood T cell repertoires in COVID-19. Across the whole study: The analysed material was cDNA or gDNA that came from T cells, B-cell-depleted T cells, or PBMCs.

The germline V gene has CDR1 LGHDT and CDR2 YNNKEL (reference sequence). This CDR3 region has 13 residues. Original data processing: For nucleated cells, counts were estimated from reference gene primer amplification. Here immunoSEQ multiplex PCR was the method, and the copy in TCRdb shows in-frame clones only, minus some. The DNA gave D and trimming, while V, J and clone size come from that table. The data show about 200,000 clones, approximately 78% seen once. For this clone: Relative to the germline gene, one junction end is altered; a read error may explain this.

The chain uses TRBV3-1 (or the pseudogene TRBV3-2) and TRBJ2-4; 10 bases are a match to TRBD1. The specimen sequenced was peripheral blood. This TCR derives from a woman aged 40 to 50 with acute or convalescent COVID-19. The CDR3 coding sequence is TGTGCCAGCAGCCAAAGACAGGGGGCGAGTATGAACTTC. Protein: CASSQRQGASMNF.